This T cell receptor beta chain is drawn from a study of response to subunit inactivated influenza vaccine. TCRdb reprocessed the RT-PCR reads with MiXCR, giving one entry per CDR3 protein. The sample includes roughly 790,000 distinct CDR3 sequences, around 21% of them seen just once. A remark on this clonotype: The antigen is unknown.

Study-wide points: The study's authors posited that every seasonal influenza vaccination enlists few new T cells.

This CDR3 is 15 amino acids long. With 3 bases clipped from V and 4 bases from J, the junction kept 7 bases outside the gene matches. Germline CDR1 and CDR2: DFQATT and SNEGSKA (reference sequence). This specimen was PBMCs from blood, taken roughly 5 days after vaccination. The receptor comes from a man aged 50 to 60 who received an inactivated influenza vaccine. The gene calls are TRBV20-1 and TRBJ2-2, with 8 bases fitting TRBD2. CDR3 in amino acids: CSARPGGGITGELFF. As DNA, the CDR3 is TGCAGTGCTAGGCCCGGGGGGGGAATCACCGGGGAGCTGTTTTTT.